This T cell receptor (beta chain) was sequenced in a study of blood T cell repertoires in COVID-19. Here immunoSEQ multiplex PCR was the method, and the copy in TCRdb shows in-frame clones only, minus some. The sample contains 190,000 or so clones, approximately 84% of which appear only once. The CDR3 contains 15 residues. Germline CDR1 reads MNHEY; CDR2 reads SVGEGT. The V end was cut by 6 bases, the J end by 2 bases, with 17 bases between. The chain is built from TRBV6-2 or TRBV6-3 and TRBJ2-7, with D tentatively TRBD2 (5 bases). The sample comprised peripheral blood. The clonotype was recovered from a human donor with acute or convalescent COVID-19. The donor label of this sample is uncertain. CDR3 amino acids: CASSSLARAPYEQYF. The CDR3 bases are TGTGCCAGCAGCTCCCTCGCGAGGGCCCCCTACGAGCAGTACTTC.